These 2 T cell receptor beta chains originate from one sample sequenced in a study of T cells after yellow fever vaccination. TCRdb redid the calling of the 5' RACE reads with MiXCR, one entry per CDR3 protein. The repertoire holds some 390,000 distinct CDR3 sequences, with about 6.2% as singletons. The sequences come from PBMCs, collected 5 days after the yellow fever booster vaccination. The receptor source for this set is a man aged 25-45 years who received the YFV17D yellow fever vaccine.

The chain combines TRBV18 with TRBJ1-3; no firm D call. The CDR3 runs 16 residues. V was cut by 6 bases and J by 0 bases, with 15 bases left in between. CDR1 and CDR2 from the germline V gene are KGHSH and LQKENI. The CDR3 nucleotides read TGTGCCAGCTCTCTTAGGACGCCGAGCTCTGGAAACACCATATATTTT. Its translation: CASSLRTPSSGNTIYF. The complete variable domain, with remaining parts taken from reference TRBV18 and TRBJ1-3, reads NAGVMQNPRHLVRRRGQEARLRCSPMKGHSHVYWYRQLPEEGLKFMVYLQKENIIDESGMPKERFSAEFPKEGPSILRIQQVVRGDSAAYFCASSLRTPSSGNTIYFGEGSWLTVV.

The chain combines TRBV29-1 with TRBJ1-3; D gene uncertain. CDR1 and CDR2 from the germline V gene are SQVTM and ANQGSEA. This CDR3 spans 13 amino acids. V was pared by 6 bases and J by 0 bases, with 9 bases between. The CDR3 loop reads CSVRPYSGNTIYF. The CDR3 nucleotides are TGCAGCGTCCGACCGTACTCTGGAAACACCATATATTTT. The variable domain in full, completed from reference TRBV29-1 and TRBJ1-3, reads SAVISQKPSRDICQRGTSLTIQCQVDSQVTMMFWYRQQPGQSLTLIATANQGSEATYESGFVIDKFPISRPNLTFSTLTVSNMSPEDSSIYLCSVRPYSGNTIYFGEGSWLTVV.